The next 27 T cell receptor beta chains were all read from a single sample in a study of T-cell reconstitution after alpha-beta-depleted transplantation in children. Library preparation (for TCRbeta) was performed with unique molecular identifiers. Each CDR3 protein is one row after TCRdb ran MiXCR on the PCR reads. The data hold 580,000 or so distinct CDR3 sequences, with under 25% observed a single time. The material sequenced was PBMCs, mostly from graft donor cells, taken 360 days after TCRalphabeta/CD19-depleted stem cell transplant. Receptor source: a boy under two years old who had a stem cell transplant for acute myeloid leukemia, so the T cells may come from the graft donor.

This clonotype was recorded a few times. The chain has TRBV7-8 and TRBJ2-1; 7 nucleotides align to TRBD2. Germline lookup yields CDR1 SGHVS and CDR2 FQNEAQ. V lost 3 bases and J lost 8; bases outside the gene matches: 16. The CDR3 length is 17 residues. The CDR3 region is CASSLWTSALGLDEQFF. In DNA, the CDR3 is TGTGCCAGCAGCTTGTGGACTAGTGCCCTTGGACTCGATGAGCAGTTCTTC.

In its sample, this clonotype was seen many times. The CDR3 loop reads CSVVGLGAQETQYF. In DNA form, the CDR3 reads TGCAGCGTTGTGGGGCTAGGGGCCCAAGAGACCCAGTACTTC. This sequence joins TRBV29-1 and TRBJ2-5; TRBD1 might be the D (5 bases). The CDR3 is made up of 14 amino acids. V was trimmed by 4 bases and J by 1 base, leaving 13 bases between them. CDR1 and CDR2 from the germline V gene are SQVTM and ANQGSEA. The whole variable domain, filled in from reference TRBV29-1 and TRBJ2-5, reads SAVISQKPSRDICQRGTSLTIQCQVDSQVTMMFWYRQQPGQSLTLIATANQGSEATYESGFVIDKFPISRPNLTFSTLTVSNMSPEDSSIYLCSVVGLGAQETQYFGPGTRLLVL.

This clonotype was observed at least ten times. CDR3 amino acids: CASSRTSDQETQYF. The CDR3 DNA is TGTGCCAGCAGCCGAACTAGCGACCAAGAGACCCAGTACTTC. This sequence joins TRBV7-9 and TRBJ2-5, with TRBD2 matching over 7 bases. With 5 bases clipped from V and 0 bases from J, the junction kept 3 bases outside the gene matches. This CDR3 comprises 14 residues. Germline CDR1 SEHNR, CDR2 FQNEAQ (reference sequence).

This clonotype was recorded a few times. This chain connects TRBV20-1 to TRBJ2-7; maybe TRBD2 (6 bases). V lost 0 bases and J 6 bases, leaving 15 bases between the germline ends. The CDR3 is 14 residues long. Germline V CDR1 and CDR2: DFQATT, SNEGSKA (reference sequence). DNA for the CDR3: TGCAGTGCTAGAGATCCGACAGCGGGCCTCGAGCAGTACTTC. Amino acids: CSARDPTAGLEQYF.

The chain links TRBV7-6 to TRBJ1-6, with 10 bases fitting TRBD1. Trimming took 5 bases from V and 10 from J; bases not matched to a gene: 17. The CDR3 consists of 18 residues. Germline assignment: CDR1 SGHVS and CDR2 FNYEAQ. The CDR3 loop reads CASSPSGAYRDRGSPLHF. The CDR3 coding sequence is TGTGCCAGCAGCCCTAGTGGGGCGTACCGGGACAGGGGATCACCCCTCCACTTT.

In DNA form, the CDR3 reads TGCAGTGCTAGGGGGACAGACTCCTACGAGCAGTACGTC. This translates into CSARGTDSYEQYV. The V call is TRBV20-1, the J call TRBJ2-7, with 7 bases that match TRBD1. Germline V gives CDR1 DFQATT, CDR2 SNEGSKA (reference sequence). This CDR3 comprises 13 residues. V shed 3 bases, J shed 0 bases, and the junction held 2 bases outside the gene matches.

This clonotype showed up many times. The chain carries TRBV12-3 or TRBV12-4 and TRBJ2-1, with D unclear. Trimming took 4 bases from V and 0 from J, leaving 10 bases between them. The CDR3 extends over 15 amino acids. The CDR3 nucleotides are TGTGCCAGCAGTTCACCTTACCCCTCCTACAATGAGCAGTTCTTC. Its translation is CASSSPYPSYNEQFF.

This clonotype was counted between two and nine times. This chain links TRBV25-1 with TRBJ2-7; D not resolved. Trimming removed 4 bases from V and 0 bases from J, with 22 bases in between. Germline CDR1 is MGHDK and CDR2 is SYGVNS. This CDR3 spans 18 amino acids. The CDR3: CASSGISGSETFSYEQYV. As DNA, the CDR3 is TGTGCCAGCAGTGGAATCTCCGGTAGTGAGACATTCTCCTACGAGCAGTACGTC.

The CDR3 DNA is TGTGCCAGCAGCTTAAATGCGCGACTAGCCACAGATACGCAGTATTTT. It codes for CASSLNARLATDTQYF. V is TRBV7-7 and J is TRBJ2-3; 7 positions agree with TRBD2. The CDR3 contains 16 residues. J was trimmed by 2 bases and V by 2 bases; bases with no gene match: 7. In germline, CDR1 is SSHAT, CDR2 FNYEAQ (reference sequence).

The chain has TRBV28 and TRBJ2-1, with a tentative D call TRBD1 (6 bases). V dropped 5 bases and J dropped 3 bases, with 14 bases sitting between them. The CDR3 consists of 15 residues. Germline V lookup: CDR1 MDHEN, CDR2 SYDVKM. The CDR3 DNA follows: TGTGCCAGCAGTCCCCGGGACATACTCTACAATGAGCAGTTCTTC. Protein product: CASSPRDILYNEQFF.

This clonotype has just a few counts. The chain recombines TRBV2 with TRBJ2-1; D might be TRBD2 (6 bases). V was pared by 7 bases and J by 9 bases, with 19 bases between. This CDR3 contains 14 residues. Per the germline V gene, CDR1 is SNHLY and CDR2 is FYNNEI. As DNA, the CDR3 is TGTGCCAGCACATATTGGACTATTCGGATTGAGCAGTTCTTC. It codes for CASTYWTIRIEQFF.

The chain is built from TRBV5-1 and TRBJ2-2; D call uncertain. Germline V gene lookup returns CDR1 SGHRS and CDR2 YFSETQ. The CDR3 extends over 14 amino acids. V was pared by 6 bases and J by 0 bases, with 9 bases between. CDR3 DNA sequence: TGCGCCAGCAAAGGGCTAACGAACACCGGGGAGCTGTTTTTT. This codes for CASKGLTNTGELFF.

The J gene is TRBJ2-7, the V gene TRBV6-6; a possible D gene is TRBD1 (6 bases). This CDR3 is 13 amino acids long. In germline, CDR1 is MNHNY, CDR2 SVGAGI (reference sequence). The germline V and J ends were trimmed by 2 bases and 1 base, with 6 bases remaining between them. The CDR3 sequence: CASSYDRSYEQYF. CDR3 coding DNA: TGTGCCAGCAGTTACGACAGGTCCTACGAGCAGTACTTC.

V and J are TRBV3-1 and TRBJ2-3; 9 bases are a match to TRBD2. This CDR3 is built from 16 residues. Germline assignment: CDR1 LGHDT and CDR2 YNNKEL (reference sequence). After removal of 5 bases from V and 3 bases from J, the junction contained 9 bases not matched to a gene. CDR3 sequence (DNA): TGTGCCAGCAGCAAGGCGGCGGGGGGGGCAACAGATACGCAGTATTTT. As protein: CASSKAAGGATDTQYF.

This clonotype was found once. The V gene is TRBV5-6, the J gene TRBJ2-1; TRBD2 aligns across 7 bases. The germline V gene encodes CDR1 SGHDT and CDR2 YYEEEE. The CDR3 sequence is 16 residues long. Trimming at V came to 3 bases and at J to 11 bases, leaving 17 bases not matched to a gene. The CDR3 DNA reads TGTGCCAGCAGCTCGGACCGTGAATGGGGGGGAGGAAAGCAGTTCTTC. It translates to CASSSDREWGGGKQFF.

This chain's CDR3 is CSAPGGLTGELFF. In DNA form, the CDR3 reads TGCAGTGCCCCGGGGGGGCTCACCGGGGAGCTGTTTTTT. This chain links TRBV20-1 with TRBJ2-2; 8 bases align to TRBD2. This CDR3 comprises 13 residues. Germline values: CDR1 DFQATT, CDR2 SNEGSKA (reference sequence). Germline trimming cut 6 bases from V and 4 bases from J; bases unmatched to any gene: 4.

This clonotype was counted ten times or more. V gene TRBV29-1 combines with J gene TRBJ2-1, with TRBD1 matching 7 bases. Germline V gives CDR1 SQVTM, CDR2 ANQGSEA. The CDR3 runs 14 residues. Trimming at V came to 4 bases and at J to 6 bases, leaving 9 bases not matched to a gene. CDR3: CSVGSQNRGNEQFF. The CDR3 nucleotides read TGCAGCGTTGGCTCCCAGAACAGGGGCAATGAGCAGTTCTTC.

This clonotype was recorded many times. The gene calls are TRBV12-3 or TRBV12-4 and TRBJ2-1; D remains ambiguous. The CDR3 runs 13 residues. V was pared by 3 bases and J by 6 bases, with 9 bases between. In DNA, the CDR3 is TGTGCCAGCAGTTTCTCCAGCCCCAATGAGCAGTTCTTC. Protein sequence: CASSFSSPNEQFF.

J is TRBJ2-3 and V is TRBV28; 12 bases match TRBD2. The V gene's germline CDR1 is MDHEN and CDR2 SYDVKM. This CDR3 has 13 residues. V was clipped by 10 bases and J by 3 bases; unmatched bases: 2. In DNA form, the CDR3 reads TGTGCCACTAGCGGGGGGGGAACAGATACGCAGTATTTT. Protein sequence: CATSGGGTDTQYF.

This clonotype has at least ten counts. This sequence joins TRBV20-1 and TRBJ2-1; 7 positions match TRBD1. The germline gives CDR1 DFQATT, CDR2 SNEGSKA (reference sequence). The CDR3 extends over 14 amino acids. The ends lost 5 bases at V and 6 bases at J; junction bases unmatched: 10. CDR3 coding DNA: TGCAGTGCTTTCAACAGGGGATACGTCAATGAGCAGTTCTTC. Amino acid sequence: CSAFNRGYVNEQFF.

The gene calls are TRBV12-3 or TRBV12-4 and TRBJ2-5; the match to TRBD2 covers 11 bases. V dropped 6 bases and J dropped 7; count of bases not matched to a gene: 13. CDR3 size: 16 residues. The CDR3 region has the DNA TGTGCCAGCAGCTTGACTAGCGGGAATCCCCAGGGGACCCAGTACTTC. It encodes CASSLTSGNPQGTQYF.

This clonotype has at least ten counts. The V gene is TRBV2, the J gene TRBJ1-2, with a tentative D call TRBD1 (5 bases). The CDR3 is made up of 14 amino acids. Trimming cost V 1 base and J 4 bases, with 10 bases left between them. Germline-derived CDR1 and CDR2 are SNHLY and FYNNEI. The CDR3 loop reads CASSEGPQGYGYTF. CDR3 nucleotides: TGTGCCAGCAGTGAAGGACCCCAGGGCTATGGCTACACCTTC. Full variable domain (outside the CDR3, taken from reference TRBV2 and TRBJ1-2): EPEVTQTPSHQVTQMGQEVILRCVPISNHLYFYWYRQILGQKVEFLVSFYNNEISEKSEIFDDQFSVERPDGSNFTLKIRSTKLEDSAMYFCASSEGPQGYGYTFGSGTRLTVV.

This clonotype has at least ten counts. The chain combines TRBV7-7 with TRBJ2-7; D is possibly TRBD1 (6 bases). Germline V gene data show CDR1 as SSHAT and CDR2 as FNYEAQ (reference sequence). The CDR3 has 17 residues. V lost 6 bases and J lost 0, with 21 bases in between. This CDR3 is CASRGEPGHIVSYEQYV. CDR3 DNA: TGTGCCAGCAGGGGGGAGCCGGGACACATAGTCTCCTACGAGCAGTACGTC.

This clonotype appeared many times. This chain uses TRBV20-1 with TRBJ2-7; 7 nucleotides line up with TRBD1. Germline lookup yields CDR1 DFQATT and CDR2 SNEGSKA (reference sequence). This CDR3 spans 14 amino acids. V gave up 4 bases and J gave up 0 bases; unmatched junction bases: 6. CDR3 nucleotides: TGCAGTGCTATCCGGGACAGTGCCTCCTACGAGCAGTACTTC. Translating gives CSAIRDSASYEQYF.

The J gene is TRBJ1-5, the V gene TRBV4-1; perhaps TRBD1 as D (6 bases). The CDR3 consists of 14 residues. The ends were cut back, 5 bases at V and 4 bases at J, with 12 bases in the middle. Germline V gives CDR1 MGHRA, CDR2 YSYEKL. In DNA form, the CDR3 reads TGCGCCAGCAGCGCCGGGACAAGTAATCAGCCCCAGCATTTT. This codes for CASSAGTSNQPQHF.

There are a few counts of this clonotype. The V gene is TRBV4-1, the J gene TRBJ2-5, with 9 bases fitting TRBD2. This CDR3 is built from 14 residues. The V segment lost 5 bases and the J segment 1 base; nucleotides outside the gene matches: 2. Germline values: CDR1 MGHRA, CDR2 YSYEKL. The CDR3 loop reads CASSNSGGQETQYF. The CDR3 bases are TGCGCCAGCAGCAATAGCGGGGGCCAAGAGACCCAGTACTTC.

In this sample, this clonotype turned up many times. The chain couples TRBV7-2 to TRBJ2-3, with D perhaps matching TRBD1 (5 bases). The germline V gene encodes CDR1 SGHTA and CDR2 FQGNSA. Trimming left V 5 bases short and J 0 bases short, with 15 bases between. The CDR3 length is 16 residues. The CDR3 DNA follows: TGTGCCAGCAGCCTAGGGGTCAGGTCTAGCACAGATACGCAGTATTTT. Its protein is CASSLGVRSSTDTQYF.